Below, 9 T cell receptor beta chains from the same sample are listed, as sequenced in a study of PD-1 blockade in classical Hodgkin lymphoma. Brentuximab vedotin exposure varied, and every patient relapsed after autologous stem cell transplantation. The data were produced by immunoSEQ multiplex PCR, yet TCRdb's version contains in-frame clones alone and is incomplete. The sample has about 100,000 clones; 89% are singletons. Sample: peripheral blood mononuclear cells (PBMCs), taken before the second cycle of nivolumab. The receptors stem from a human donor with classical Hodgkin lymphoma.

The genes are TRBV7-2 and TRBJ2-3; no clear D. CDR1 is SGHTA and CDR2 is FQGNSA in the germline V gene. The CDR3 covers 16 residues. V was clipped by 5 bases and J by 1 base, with 16 bases between them. The CDR3 region is CASSPALGLGTDTQYF. The CDR3 region has the DNA TGTGCCAGCAGCCCCGCTTTGGGTTTGGGCACAGATACGCAGTATTTT.

Only a few counts were recorded for this clone. This rearrangement joins TRBV5-6 to TRBJ1-1, with D perhaps matching TRBD1 (6 bases). Germline V gives CDR1 SGHDT, CDR2 YYEEEE. The CDR3 is 15 amino acids. Deletions cut 6 bases from V and 0 bases from J, with 15 bases between. For the CDR3, the DNA is TGTGCCAGCAACGCCGTAAAGGGGGTGAACACTGAAGCTTTCTTT. As protein: CASNAVKGVNTEAFF.

The chain recombines TRBV7-9 with TRBJ2-7; D gene unclear. CDR1 is SEHNR and CDR2 is FQNEAQ in the germline V gene (reference sequence). The CDR3 sequence is 14 residues long. Deletions cut 1 base from V and 1 base from J, with 8 bases between. In DNA, the CDR3 is TGTGCCAGCAGCTTAGGAGGAGATTCCTACGAGCAGTACTTC. As protein: CASSLGGDSYEQYF. The whole variable domain, remainder taken from reference TRBV7-9 and TRBJ2-7, is DTGVSQNPRHKITKRGQNVTFRCDPISEHNRLYWYRQTLGQGPEFLTYFQNEAQLEKSRLLSDRFSAERPKGSFSTLEIQRTEQGDSAMYLCASSLGGDSYEQYFGPGTRLTVT.

The rearrangement uses TRBV28 and TRBJ1-1; D remains ambiguous. CDR3 size: 12 residues. The germline gives CDR1 MDHEN, CDR2 SYDVKM. Trimming cost V 6 bases and J 4 bases, with 9 bases left between them. This CDR3 reads CASRSTPTEAFF. DNA of the CDR3: TGTGCCAGCAGGTCGACCCCCACTGAAGCTTTCTTT.

This chain links TRBV15 with TRBJ1-4; the match to TRBD1 covers 8 bases. This CDR3 contains 15 residues. V lost 5 bases to trimming and J lost 2 bases; unmatched junction nucleotides: 4. Germline lookup yields CDR1 LNHNV and CDR2 YYDKDF (reference sequence). This chain's CDR3 is CATSLDRGTNEKLFF. The CDR3 DNA follows: TGTGCCACCAGCCTTGACAGGGGCACTAATGAAAAACTGTTTTTT.

This clone was observed a single time. This rearrangement joins TRBV7-2 to TRBJ2-1; TRBD2 matches 9 bases. This CDR3 has 14 residues. The germline gives CDR1 SGHTA, CDR2 FQGNSA. V was pared by 5 bases and J by 10 bases, with 9 bases of the junction left unmatched. CDR3 DNA: TGTGCCAGCAGCCTGGGGACTAGCACTATGGAGCAGTTCTTC. Translating it yields CASSLGTSTMEQFF.

The J gene is TRBJ2-1, the V gene TRBV14; 7 bases agree with TRBD2. Germline V CDR1 and CDR2: SGHDN, FVKESK. V was clipped by 3 bases and J by 6 bases; unmatched bases: 8. The CDR3 has 15 residues. CDR3 DNA: TGTGCCAGCAGCCAGACTAGCCCGTCGCGCAATGAGCAGTTCTTC. Translating gives CASSQTSPSRNEQFF. Full variable domain (rest looked up from reference TRBV14 and TRBJ2-1): EAGVTQFPSHSVIEKGQTVTLRCDPISGHDNLYWYRRVMGKEIKFLLHFVKESKQDESGMPNNRFLAERTGGTYSTLKVQPAELEDSGVYFCASSQTSPSRNEQFFGPGTRLTVL.

The genes are TRBV7-6 and TRBJ1-6; TRBD1 might be the D (5 bases). Trimming left V 1 base short and J 4 bases short, with 11 bases between. The CDR3 consists of 16 residues. The germline V gene has CDR1 SGHVS and CDR2 FNYEAQ. CDR3 protein: CASSLESTDYNSPLHF. CDR3 DNA sequence: TGTGCCAGCAGCTTAGAGTCGACAGATTATAATTCACCCCTCCACTTT.

The V and J genes are TRBV4-2 and TRBJ1-3; D is undetermined. This CDR3 is 19 amino acids long. Germline CDR1 reads LGHNA; CDR2 reads YNFKEQ. V was trimmed by 0 bases and J by 0 bases, leaving 18 bases between them. CDR3 sequence (DNA): TGTGCCAGCAGCCAAGATCGACCGGTGCGGGGTAGCTCTGGAAACACCATATATTTT. This gives the protein CASSQDRPVRGSSGNTIYF.